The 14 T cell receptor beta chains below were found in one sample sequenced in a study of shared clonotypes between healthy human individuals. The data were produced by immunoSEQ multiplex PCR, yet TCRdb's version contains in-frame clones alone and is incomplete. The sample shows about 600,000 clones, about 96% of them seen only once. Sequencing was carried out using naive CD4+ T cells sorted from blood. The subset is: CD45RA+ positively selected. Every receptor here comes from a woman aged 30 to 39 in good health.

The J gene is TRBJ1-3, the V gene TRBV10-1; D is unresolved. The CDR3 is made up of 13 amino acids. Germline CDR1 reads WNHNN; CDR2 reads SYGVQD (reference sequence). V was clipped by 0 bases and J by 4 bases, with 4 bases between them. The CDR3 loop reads CASSESSGNTIYF. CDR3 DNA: TGCGCCAGCAGTGAGTCTTCGGGAAACACCATATATTTT.

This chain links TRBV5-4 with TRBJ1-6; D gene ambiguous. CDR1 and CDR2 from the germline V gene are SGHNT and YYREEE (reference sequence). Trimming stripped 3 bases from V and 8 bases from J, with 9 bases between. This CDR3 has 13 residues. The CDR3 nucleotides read TGTGCCAGCAGCTACCACGAGGATTCACCCCTCCACTTT. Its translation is CASSYHEDSPLHF.

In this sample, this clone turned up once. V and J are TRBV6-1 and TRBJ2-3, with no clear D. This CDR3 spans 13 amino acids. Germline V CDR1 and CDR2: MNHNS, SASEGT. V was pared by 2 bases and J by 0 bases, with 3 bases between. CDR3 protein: CASSEFSTDTQYF. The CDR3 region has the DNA TGTGCCAGCAGTGAATTTAGCACAGATACGCAGTATTTT.

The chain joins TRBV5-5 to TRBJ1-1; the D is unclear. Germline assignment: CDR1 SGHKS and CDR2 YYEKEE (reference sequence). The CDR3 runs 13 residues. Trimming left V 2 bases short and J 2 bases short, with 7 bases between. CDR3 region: CASSFSRNTEAFF. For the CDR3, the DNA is TGTGCCAGCAGCTTCTCCAGAAACACTGAAGCTTTCTTT.

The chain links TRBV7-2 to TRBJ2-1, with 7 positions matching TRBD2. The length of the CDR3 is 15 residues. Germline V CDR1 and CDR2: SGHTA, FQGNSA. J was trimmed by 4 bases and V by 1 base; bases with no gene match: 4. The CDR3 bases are TGTGCCAGCAGCTTAGTTTCTAGCGGATACAATGAGCAGTTCTTC. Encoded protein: CASSLVSSGYNEQFF. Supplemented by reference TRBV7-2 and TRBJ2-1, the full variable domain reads GAGVSQSPSNKVTEKGKDVELRCDPISGHTALYWYRQSLGQGLEFLIYFQGNSAPDKSGLPSDRFSAERTGGSVSTLTIQRTQQEDSAVYLCASSLVSSGYNEQFFGPGTRLTVL.

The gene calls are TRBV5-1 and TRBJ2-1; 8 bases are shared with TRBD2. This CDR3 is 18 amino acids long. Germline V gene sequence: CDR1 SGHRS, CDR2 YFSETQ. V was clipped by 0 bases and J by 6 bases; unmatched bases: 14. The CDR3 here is CASSLAGLASGFGNEQFF. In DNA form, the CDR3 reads TGCGCCAGCAGCTTGGCCGGGTTGGCTAGCGGGTTTGGCAATGAGCAGTTCTTC.

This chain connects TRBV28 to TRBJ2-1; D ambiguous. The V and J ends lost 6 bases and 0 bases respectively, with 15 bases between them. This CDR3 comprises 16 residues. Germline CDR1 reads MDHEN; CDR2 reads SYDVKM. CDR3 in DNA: TGTGCCAGCAGCTCCCCCCAACTGGTCTCCTACAATGAGCAGTTCTTC. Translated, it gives CASSSPQLVSYNEQFF.

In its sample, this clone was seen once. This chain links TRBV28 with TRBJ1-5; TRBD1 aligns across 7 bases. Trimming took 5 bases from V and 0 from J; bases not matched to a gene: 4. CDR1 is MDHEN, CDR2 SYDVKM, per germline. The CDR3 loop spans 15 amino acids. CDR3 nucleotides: TGTGCCAGCAGTCGACAGGGAGCTAGCAATCAGCCCCAGCATTTT. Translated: CASSRQGASNQPQHF.

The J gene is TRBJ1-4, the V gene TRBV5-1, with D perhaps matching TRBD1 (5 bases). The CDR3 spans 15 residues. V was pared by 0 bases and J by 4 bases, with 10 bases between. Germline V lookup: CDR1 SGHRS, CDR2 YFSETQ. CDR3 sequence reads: CASSLGQPFNEKLFF. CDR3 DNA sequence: TGCGCCAGCAGCTTGGGACAGCCATTTAATGAAAAACTGTTTTTT.

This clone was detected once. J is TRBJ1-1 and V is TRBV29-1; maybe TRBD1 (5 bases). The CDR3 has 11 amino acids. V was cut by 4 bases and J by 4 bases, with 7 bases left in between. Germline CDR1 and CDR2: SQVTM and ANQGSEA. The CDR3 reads CSVVGGTEAFF. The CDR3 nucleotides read TGCAGCGTTGTTGGGGGCACTGAAGCTTTCTTT.

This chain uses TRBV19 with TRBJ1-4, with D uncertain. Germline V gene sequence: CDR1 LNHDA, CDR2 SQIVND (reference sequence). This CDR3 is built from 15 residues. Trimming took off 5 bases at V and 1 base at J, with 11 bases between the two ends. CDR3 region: CASSSTLRTNEKLFF. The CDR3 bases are TGTGCCAGTAGTTCTACTCTTAGAACTAATGAAAAACTGTTTTTT. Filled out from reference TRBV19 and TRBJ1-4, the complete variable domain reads DGGITQSPKYLFRKEGQNVTLSCEQNLNHDAMYWYRQDPGQGLRLIYYSQIVNDFQKGDIAEGYSVSREKKESFPLTVTSAQKNPTAFYLCASSSTLRTNEKLFFGSGTQLSVL.

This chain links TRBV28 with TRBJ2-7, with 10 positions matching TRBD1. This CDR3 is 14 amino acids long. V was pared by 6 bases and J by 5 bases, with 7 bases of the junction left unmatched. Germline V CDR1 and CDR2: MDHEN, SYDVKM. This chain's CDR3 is CASRLGQGYDEQYF. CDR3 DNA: TGTGCCAGCAGACTGGGACAGGGGTACGACGAGCAGTACTTC. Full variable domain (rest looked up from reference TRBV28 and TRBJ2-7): DVKVTQSSRYLVKRTGEKVFLECVQDMDHENMFWYRQDPGLGLRLIYFSYDVKMKEKGDIPEGYSVSREKKERFSLILESASTNQTSMYLCASRLGQGYDEQYFGPGTRLTVT.

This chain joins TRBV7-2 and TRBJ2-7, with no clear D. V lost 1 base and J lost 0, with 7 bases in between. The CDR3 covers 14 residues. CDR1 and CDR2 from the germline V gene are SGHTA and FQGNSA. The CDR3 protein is CASSLEGNSYEQYF. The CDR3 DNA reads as TGTGCCAGCAGCTTAGAGGGCAACTCCTACGAGCAGTACTTC.

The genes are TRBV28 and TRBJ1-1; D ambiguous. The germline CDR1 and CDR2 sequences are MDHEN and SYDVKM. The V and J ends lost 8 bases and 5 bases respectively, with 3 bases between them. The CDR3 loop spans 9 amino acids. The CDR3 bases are TGTGCCAGCGGGACTGAAGCTTTCTTT. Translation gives CASGTEAFF.